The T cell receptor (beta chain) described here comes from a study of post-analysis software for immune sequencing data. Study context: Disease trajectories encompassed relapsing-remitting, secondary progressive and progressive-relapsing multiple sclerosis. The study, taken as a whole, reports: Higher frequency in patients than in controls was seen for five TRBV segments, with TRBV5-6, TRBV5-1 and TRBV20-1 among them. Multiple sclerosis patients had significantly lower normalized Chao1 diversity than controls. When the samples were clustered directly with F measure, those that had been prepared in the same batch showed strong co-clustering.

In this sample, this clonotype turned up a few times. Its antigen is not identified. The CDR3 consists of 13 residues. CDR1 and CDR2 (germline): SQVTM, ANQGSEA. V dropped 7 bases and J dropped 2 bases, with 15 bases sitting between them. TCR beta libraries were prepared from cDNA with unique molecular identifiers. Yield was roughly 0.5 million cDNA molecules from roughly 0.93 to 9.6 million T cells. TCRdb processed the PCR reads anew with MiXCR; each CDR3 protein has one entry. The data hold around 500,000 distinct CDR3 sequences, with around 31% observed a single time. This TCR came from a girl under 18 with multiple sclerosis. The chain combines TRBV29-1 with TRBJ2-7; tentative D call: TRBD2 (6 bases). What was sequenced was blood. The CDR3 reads CSGGDDSTYEQYF. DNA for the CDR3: TGCAGCGGGGGGGACGACTCTACCTACGAGCAGTACTTC.